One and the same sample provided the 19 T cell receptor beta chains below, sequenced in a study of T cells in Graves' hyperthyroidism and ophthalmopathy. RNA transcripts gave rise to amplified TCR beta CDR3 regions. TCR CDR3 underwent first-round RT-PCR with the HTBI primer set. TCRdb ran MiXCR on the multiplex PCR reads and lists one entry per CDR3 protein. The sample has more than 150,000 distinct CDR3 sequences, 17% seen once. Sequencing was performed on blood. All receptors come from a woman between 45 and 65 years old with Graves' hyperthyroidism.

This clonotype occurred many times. In nucleotides, the CDR3 is TGTGCCAGCAGTTACCCAGAGGGAGGGGAAGACATTCAGTACTTC. Protein: CASSYPEGGEDIQYF. The rearrangement links TRBV6-1 to TRBJ2-4, with 7 bases matching TRBD2. The CDR3 is 15 amino acids. The J segment lost 8 bases and the V segment lost 5 bases, leaving 12 bases of the junction unmatched. Germline CDR1 and CDR2: MNHNS and SASEGT.

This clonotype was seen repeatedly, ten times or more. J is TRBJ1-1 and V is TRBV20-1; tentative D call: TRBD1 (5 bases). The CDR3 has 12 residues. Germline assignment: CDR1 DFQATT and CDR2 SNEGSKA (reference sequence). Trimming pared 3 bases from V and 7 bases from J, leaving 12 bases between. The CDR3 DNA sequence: TGCAGTGCTAGCCCAAAGGGGAATGAAGCTTTCTTT. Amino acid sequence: CSASPKGNEAFF.

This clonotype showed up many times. CDR3 region: CASSPSDRSYGYTF. DNA for the CDR3: TGTGCCAGCAGTCCCTCGGACAGGTCCTATGGCTACACCTTC. The V call is TRBV28, the J call TRBJ1-2, with 7 bases lining up with TRBD1. The V gene end was trimmed by 5 bases and the J gene end by 4 bases; junction bases not matched to a gene: 7. From germline, CDR1 is MDHEN and CDR2 SYDVKM. The CDR3 is 14 amino acids.

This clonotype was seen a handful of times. The CDR3 DNA reads TGCGCCAGCAGTCGACAGCTCGGGGAGACCCAGTACTTC. Its protein is CASSRQLGETQYF. This chain uses TRBV10-1 with TRBJ2-5; D might be TRBD1 (5 bases). The V end lost 5 bases, the J end lost 5 bases, and 12 bases lay between the germline ends. CDR1 and CDR2 (germline): WNHNN, SYGVQD (reference sequence). The CDR3 spans 13 residues.

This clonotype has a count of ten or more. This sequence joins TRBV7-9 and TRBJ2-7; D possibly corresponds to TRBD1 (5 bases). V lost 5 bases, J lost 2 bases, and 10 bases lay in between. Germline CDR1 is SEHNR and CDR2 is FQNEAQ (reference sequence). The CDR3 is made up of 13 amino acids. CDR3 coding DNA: TGTGCCAGCAGCAAGACAGAAACCTACGAGCAGTACTTC. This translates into CASSKTETYEQYF.

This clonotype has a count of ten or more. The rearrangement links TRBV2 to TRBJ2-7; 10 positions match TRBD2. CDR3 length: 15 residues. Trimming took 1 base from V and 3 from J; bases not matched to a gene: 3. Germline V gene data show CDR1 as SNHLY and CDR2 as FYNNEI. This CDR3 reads CASSEGTSGVYEQYF. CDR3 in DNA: TGTGCCAGCAGTGAAGGGACTAGCGGTGTCTACGAGCAGTACTTC.

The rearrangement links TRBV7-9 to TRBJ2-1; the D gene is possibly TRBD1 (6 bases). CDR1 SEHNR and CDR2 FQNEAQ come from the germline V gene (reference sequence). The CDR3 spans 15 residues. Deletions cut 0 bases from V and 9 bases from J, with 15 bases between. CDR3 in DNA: TGTGCCAGCAGCTTAGCGCTCCTGGGGGCTATTGAGCAGTTCTTC. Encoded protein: CASSLALLGAIEQFF.

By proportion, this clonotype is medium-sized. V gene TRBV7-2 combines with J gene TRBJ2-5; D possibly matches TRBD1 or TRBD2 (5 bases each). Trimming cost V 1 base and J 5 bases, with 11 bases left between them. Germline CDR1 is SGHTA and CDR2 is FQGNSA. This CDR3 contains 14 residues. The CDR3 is CASSLDQGGETQYF. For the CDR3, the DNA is TGTGCCAGCAGCTTAGATCAGGGCGGGGAGACCCAGTACTTC.

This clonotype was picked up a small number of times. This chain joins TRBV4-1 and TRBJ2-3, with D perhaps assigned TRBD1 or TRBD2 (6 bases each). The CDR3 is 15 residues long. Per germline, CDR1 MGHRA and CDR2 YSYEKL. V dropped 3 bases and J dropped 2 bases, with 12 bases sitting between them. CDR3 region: CASSQGGLLTDTQYF. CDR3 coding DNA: TGCGCCAGCAGCCAGGGGGGCCTACTCACAGATACGCAGTATTTT.

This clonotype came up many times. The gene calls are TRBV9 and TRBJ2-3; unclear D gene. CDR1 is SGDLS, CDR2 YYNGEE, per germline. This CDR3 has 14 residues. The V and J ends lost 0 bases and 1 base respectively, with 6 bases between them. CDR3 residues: CASSVATGTDTQYF. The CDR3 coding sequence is TGTGCCAGCAGCGTAGCTACCGGCACAGATACGCAGTATTTT.

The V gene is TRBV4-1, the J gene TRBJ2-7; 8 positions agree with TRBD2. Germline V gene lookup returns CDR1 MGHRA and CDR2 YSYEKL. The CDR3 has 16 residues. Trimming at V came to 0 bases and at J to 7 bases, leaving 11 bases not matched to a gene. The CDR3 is CASSQDAPSTGGEQYF. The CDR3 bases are TGCGCCAGCAGCCAAGACGCACCTTCTACGGGGGGGGAGCAGTACTTC.

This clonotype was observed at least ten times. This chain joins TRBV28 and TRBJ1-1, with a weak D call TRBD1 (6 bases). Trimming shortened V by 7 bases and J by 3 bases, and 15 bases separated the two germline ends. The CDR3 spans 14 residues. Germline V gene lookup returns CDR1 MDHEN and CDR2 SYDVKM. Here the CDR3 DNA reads TGTGCCAGCATTGTACAGGGTTCGGACACTGAAGCTTTCTTT. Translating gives CASIVQGSDTEAFF.

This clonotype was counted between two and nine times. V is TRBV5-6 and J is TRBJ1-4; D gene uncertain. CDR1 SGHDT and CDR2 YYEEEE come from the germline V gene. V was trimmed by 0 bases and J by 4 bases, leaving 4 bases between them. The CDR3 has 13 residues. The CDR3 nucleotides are TGTGCCAGCAGCTTGGAGCTTAATGAAAAACTGTTTTTT. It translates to CASSLELNEKLFF.

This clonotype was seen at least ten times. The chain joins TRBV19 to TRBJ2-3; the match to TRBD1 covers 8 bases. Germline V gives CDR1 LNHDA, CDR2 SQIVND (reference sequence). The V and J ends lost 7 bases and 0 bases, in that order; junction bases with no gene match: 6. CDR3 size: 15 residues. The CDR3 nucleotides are TGTGCCAGTAATCCCGGGACAGGTAGCACAGATACGCAGTATTTT. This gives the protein CASNPGTGSTDTQYF.

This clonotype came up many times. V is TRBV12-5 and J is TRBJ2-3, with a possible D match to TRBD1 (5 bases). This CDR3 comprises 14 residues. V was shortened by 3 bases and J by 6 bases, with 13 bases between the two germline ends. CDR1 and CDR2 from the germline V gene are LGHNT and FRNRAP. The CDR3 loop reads CASGLNVGPDTQYF. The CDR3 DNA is TGTGCTAGTGGTTTAAACGTGGGGCCTGATACGCAGTATTTT.

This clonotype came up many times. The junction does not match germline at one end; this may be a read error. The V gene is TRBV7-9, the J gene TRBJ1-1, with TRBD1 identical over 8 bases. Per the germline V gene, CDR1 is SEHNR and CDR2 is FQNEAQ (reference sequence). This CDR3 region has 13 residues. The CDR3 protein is CASSPTGVTEAFF. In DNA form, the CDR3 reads TGCGCCAGCAGCCCGACAGGGGTCACTGAAGCTTTCTTT.

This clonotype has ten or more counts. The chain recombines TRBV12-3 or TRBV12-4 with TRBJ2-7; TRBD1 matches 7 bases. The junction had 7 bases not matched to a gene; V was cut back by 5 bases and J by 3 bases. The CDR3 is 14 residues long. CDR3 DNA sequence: TGTGCCAGCAGTCACGACAGGGCTAGCTACGAGCAGTACTTC. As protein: CASSHDRASYEQYF.

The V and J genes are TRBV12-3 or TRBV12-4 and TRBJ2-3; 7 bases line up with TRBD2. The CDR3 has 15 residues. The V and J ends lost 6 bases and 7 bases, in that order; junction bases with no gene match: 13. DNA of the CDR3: TGTGCCAGCAGGGACGGGAAACCGGGGGGATATACGCAGTATTTT. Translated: CASRDGKPGGYTQYF.

CDR3 amino acids: CASSHQTSGGPPYNEQFF. CDR3 coding DNA: TGCGCCAGCAGCCACCAAACTAGCGGGGGCCCCCCCTACAATGAGCAGTTCTTC. This rearrangement joins TRBV4-1 to TRBJ2-1; 11 nucleotides agree with TRBD2. J gave up 2 bases and V 3 bases, and 9 bases lay outside the gene matches. Germline V gives CDR1 MGHRA, CDR2 YSYEKL. The CDR3 spans 18 residues.